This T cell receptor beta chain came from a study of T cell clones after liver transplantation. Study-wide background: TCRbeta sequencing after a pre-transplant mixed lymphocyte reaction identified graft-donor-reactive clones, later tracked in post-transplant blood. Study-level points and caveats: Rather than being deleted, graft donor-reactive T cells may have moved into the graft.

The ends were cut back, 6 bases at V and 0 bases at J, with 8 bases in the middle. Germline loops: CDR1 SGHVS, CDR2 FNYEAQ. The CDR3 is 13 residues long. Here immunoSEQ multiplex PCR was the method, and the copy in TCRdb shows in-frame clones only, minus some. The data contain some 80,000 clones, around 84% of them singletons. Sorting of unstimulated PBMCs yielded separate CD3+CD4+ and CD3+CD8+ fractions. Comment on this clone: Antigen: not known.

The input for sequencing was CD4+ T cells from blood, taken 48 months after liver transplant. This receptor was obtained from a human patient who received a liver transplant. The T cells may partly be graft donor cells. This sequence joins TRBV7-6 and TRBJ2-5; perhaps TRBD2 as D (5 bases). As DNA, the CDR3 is TGTGCCAGCAGTCGGGGAAACCAAGAGACCCAGTACTTC. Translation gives CASSRGNQETQYF.